The 19 T cell receptor beta chains presented below share a single source sample, sequenced in a study of blood T cell repertoires in COVID-19. The assay was immunoSEQ multiplex PCR, and TCRdb's table has in-frame clones only and misses some. This sample has approximately 200,000 clones, with around 79% found just once. Sequencing used peripheral blood. Every receptor here comes from a man in his sixties with active or convalescent COVID-19.

V and J are TRBV11-2 and TRBJ2-3; 8 positions match TRBD1. V lost 5 bases, J lost 6 bases, and 10 bases stayed unmatched. CDR1 is SGHAT and CDR2 is FQNNGV in the germline V gene. The CDR3 is made up of 15 amino acids. For the CDR3, the DNA is TGTGCCAGCAGCGAACGGGGCGGGACAGGCGATACGCAGTATTTT. Its protein product is CASSERGGTGDTQYF.

This sequence joins TRBV4-1 and TRBJ2-2; the D is unclear. CDR3 size: 16 residues. Per germline, CDR1 MGHRA and CDR2 YSYEKL. The V end lost 0 bases, the J end lost 3 bases, and 11 bases lay between the germline ends. This chain's CDR3 is CASSQEASRDTGELFF. In DNA form, the CDR3 reads TGCGCCAGCAGCCAAGAAGCTAGTCGGGACACCGGGGAGCTGTTTTTT.

The chain carries TRBV18 and TRBJ2-5, with D unresolved. This CDR3 has 13 amino acids. Germline loops: CDR1 KGHSH, CDR2 LQKENI. Trimming removed 3 bases from V and 4 bases from J, with 9 bases in between. CDR3 amino acids: CASSPRRVETQYF. DNA for the CDR3: TGTGCCAGCTCACCGCGCCGGGTAGAGACCCAGTACTTC.

This clone is deemed medium-sized. This sequence joins TRBV18 and TRBJ2-7; 7 nucleotides match TRBD1. J was trimmed by 2 bases and V by 4 bases; bases with no gene match: 11. From germline, CDR1 is KGHSH and CDR2 LQKENI. The CDR3 consists of 16 residues. CDR3 sequence: CASSLTEDRLTYEQYF. CDR3 sequence (DNA): TGTGCCAGCTCACTCACGGAGGACAGGTTGACCTACGAGCAGTACTTC.

The rearrangement uses TRBV14 and TRBJ1-2; D is unclear. Germline lookup yields CDR1 SGHDN and CDR2 FVKESK. The CDR3 is 12 amino acids. Trimming removed 2 bases from V and 8 bases from J, with 9 bases in between. Written as DNA, the CDR3 is TGTGCCAGCAGCCAAACGAGGGTCGGCTACACCTTC. Its translation is CASSQTRVGYTF.

The rearrangement uses TRBV7-6 and TRBJ2-1, with 10 bases fitting TRBD2. The germline CDR1 and CDR2 sequences are SGHVS and FNYEAQ. The CDR3 loop spans 16 amino acids. V gave up 2 bases and J gave up 7 bases; unmatched junction bases: 8. CDR3 in amino acids: CASSLQREGRSNEQFF. CDR3 nucleotides: TGTGCCAGCAGCTTACAGCGGGAGGGCCGTAGTAATGAGCAGTTCTTC.

This clone was seen only a few times. The chain is built from TRBV15 and TRBJ2-7; 9 nucleotides agree with TRBD2. CDR1 is LNHNV and CDR2 is YYDKDF in the germline V gene (reference sequence). The length of the CDR3 is 14 residues. Trimming removed 1 base from V and 4 bases from J; junction bases left unmatched: 2. CDR3 sequence (DNA): TGTGCCACCAGCAGAGTAGCGGGAGAATACGAGCAGTACTTC. Its protein is CATSRVAGEYEQYF.

The chain joins TRBV7-3 to TRBJ2-1; 9 nucleotides agree with TRBD2. Germline V lookup: CDR1 SGHTA, CDR2 FQGTGA. This CDR3 spans 20 amino acids. Trimming took 1 base from V and 0 from J; bases not matched to a gene: 13. CDR3 residues: CASSLRPTSGTPSSYNEQFF. For the CDR3, the DNA is TGTGCCAGCAGCTTAAGGCCGACTAGCGGTACCCCTAGCTCCTACAATGAGCAGTTCTTC.

The chain recombines TRBV9 with TRBJ2-2, with a possible D match to TRBD2 (5 bases). Germline-derived CDR1 and CDR2 are SGDLS and YYNGEE. The ends were cut back, 4 bases at V and 4 bases at J, with 11 bases in the middle. The CDR3 contains 14 residues. The CDR3 region is CASSPDYPTGELFF. The CDR3 DNA reads as TGTGCCAGCAGCCCCGACTACCCCACCGGGGAGCTGTTTTTT.

The chain carries TRBV18 and TRBJ1-2; 11 bases are shared with TRBD1. This CDR3 contains 16 residues. Germline CDR1 and CDR2: KGHSH and LQKENI. V trimming: 0 bases; J trimming: 6 bases; junction bases outside the gene matches: 6. The CDR3 is CASSPPGQGVLDGYTF. The CDR3, as DNA: TGTGCCAGCTCACCACCGGGACAGGGGGTTCTGGATGGCTACACCTTC.

The chain couples TRBV5-8 to TRBJ2-1; weak D call: TRBD2 (5 bases). The CDR3 has 17 amino acids. V lost 0 bases and J lost 5, with 18 bases in between. Germline V gives CDR1 SGHTS, CDR2 YDEGEE. The CDR3 here is CASSLARKRLGNNEQFF. In DNA form, the CDR3 reads TGTGCCAGCAGCTTGGCGAGGAAGCGGTTAGGAAACAATGAGCAGTTCTTC.

This rearrangement joins TRBV27 to TRBJ2-3; D remains unclear. CDR3 length equals 15 residues. V was pared by 10 bases and J by 0 bases, with 17 bases between. Germline V gives CDR1 MNHEY, CDR2 SMNVEV (reference sequence). The CDR3 bases are TGTGCCACCAGATTACTATACCTTAGCACAGATACGCAGTATTTT. Translation gives CATRLLYLSTDTQYF.

This clone was recorded only once. The chain employs TRBV7-2 and TRBJ2-2, with 10 bases matching TRBD2. Per germline, CDR1 SGHTA and CDR2 FQGNSA. With 5 bases clipped from V and 6 bases from J, the junction kept 15 bases outside the gene matches. The CDR3 is 18 residues long. This CDR3 reads CASSRPGSGRAGSGELFF. As DNA, the CDR3 is TGTGCCAGCAGCCGCCCCGGCAGCGGGAGGGCCGGGTCCGGGGAGCTGTTTTTT. Together with reference TRBV7-2 and TRBJ2-2, the CDR3 gives the full variable domain: GAGVSQSPSNKVTEKGKDVELRCDPISGHTALYWYRQSLGQGLEFLIYFQGNSAPDKSGLPSDRFSAERTGGSVSTLTIQRTQQEDSAVYLCASSRPGSGRAGSGELFFGEGSRLTVL.

This clone was seen more than once but under ten times. The chain joins TRBV9 to TRBJ2-7; 7 bases line up with TRBD1. Germline CDR1 SGDLS, CDR2 YYNGEE. The CDR3 contains 14 residues. The ends lost 4 bases at V and 2 bases at J; junction bases unmatched: 6. CDR3 sequence (DNA): TGTGCCAGCAGCCCGGGACAGATAGCCTACGAGCAGTACTTC. This codes for CASSPGQIAYEQYF. The full variable domain, in which reference TRBV9 and TRBJ2-7 provide the parts outside the CDR3, is DSGVTQTPKHLITATGQRVTLRCSPRSGDLSVYWYQQSLDQGLQFLIQYYNGEERAKGNILERFSAQQFPDLHSELNLSSLELGDSALYFCASSPGQIAYEQYFGPGTRLTVT.

The V call is TRBV5-1, the J call TRBJ2-1, with a tentative D call TRBD2 (6 bases). The CDR3 totals 13 residues. Germline V gene lookup returns CDR1 SGHRS and CDR2 YFSETQ. Trimming pared 3 bases from V and 3 bases from J, leaving 7 bases between. DNA of the CDR3: TGCGCCAGCAGCTCGGACTACTACAATGAGCAGTTCTTC. As protein: CASSSDYYNEQFF.

This clone is a singleton in its sample. The chain has TRBV12-3 or TRBV12-4 and TRBJ2-7, with 10 bases matching TRBD1. V was clipped by 7 bases and J by 4 bases; unmatched bases: 4. CDR3 length: 13 residues. The CDR3 loop reads CASNRDRGYEQYF. The CDR3 DNA reads TGTGCCAGCAACAGGGACAGGGGTTACGAGCAGTACTTC.

V is TRBV7-2 and J is TRBJ2-6, with D possibly TRBD1 on 6 matching bases. V lost 5 bases and J lost 3, with 20 bases in between. The CDR3 contains 18 residues. Looked up from germline, CDR1 is SGHTA and CDR2 is FQGNSA. The CDR3: CASSHAPYRERGANVLTF. CDR3 nucleotides: TGTGCCAGCAGCCACGCGCCGTACAGGGAGCGTGGGGCCAACGTCCTGACTTTC.

As DNA, the CDR3 is TGTGCCAGTAGCCTGACTAGCGGGAGTTTCGGGTTTCAAGAGACCCAGTACTTC. This sequence encodes CASSLTSGSFGFQETQYF. J is TRBJ2-5 and V is TRBV19, with 12 positions matching TRBD2. Germline V lookup: CDR1 LNHDA, CDR2 SQIVND (reference sequence). The CDR3 has 18 amino acids. The V and J ends lost 6 bases and 2 bases, in that order; junction bases with no gene match: 13.

The V gene is TRBV4-3, the J gene TRBJ2-3, with TRBD2 matching 8 bases. The CDR3 extends over 17 amino acids. Germline values: CDR1 LGHNA, CDR2 YSLEER. V lost 4 bases, J lost 3 bases, and 12 bases stayed unmatched. The CDR3 sequence is CASSRALSGISTDTQYF. The DNA for the CDR3 is TGCGCCAGCAGCCGGGCCCTTAGCGGGATTTCGACAGATACGCAGTATTTT.